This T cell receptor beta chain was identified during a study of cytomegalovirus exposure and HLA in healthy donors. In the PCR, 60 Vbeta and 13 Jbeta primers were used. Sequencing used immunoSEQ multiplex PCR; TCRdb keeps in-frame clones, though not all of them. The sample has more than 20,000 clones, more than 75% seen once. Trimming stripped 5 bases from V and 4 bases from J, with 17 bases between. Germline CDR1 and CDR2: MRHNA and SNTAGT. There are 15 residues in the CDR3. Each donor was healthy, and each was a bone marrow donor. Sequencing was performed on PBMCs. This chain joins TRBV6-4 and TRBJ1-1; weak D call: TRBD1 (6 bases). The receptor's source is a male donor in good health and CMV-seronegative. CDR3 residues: CASSPGGGSGTEAFF. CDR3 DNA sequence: TGTGCCAGCAGTCCGGGGGGGGGCTCAGGCACTGAAGCTTTCTTT.